This T cell receptor beta chain stems from a study of T cell responses to AZD1222 COVID-19 vaccine. The study, taken as a whole, reports: Epitopes outside B.1.351 and B.1.1.7 mutated regions reportedly drew nearly half of spike TCRs. Baseline serology detected seropositivity in only six AZD1222 recipients. Donors skewed white British and female; clonal diversity was possibly underestimated.

The CDR3 contains 14 residues. CDR1 and CDR2 (germline): SGHNT, YENEEA. The V and J ends lost 0 bases and 4 bases respectively, with 7 bases between them. Comments on this clone: Its target is unknown.

Here immunoSEQ multiplex PCR was the method, and the copy in TCRdb shows in-frame clones only, minus some. The sample has more than 110,000 clones, approximately 93% seen once. V usage is TRBV11-3 and J usage is TRBJ2-1; the D is unclear. The TCR sequence derives from an adult in good health. This specimen consisted of peripheral blood, obtained on day 0 of AZD1222 vaccination. The DNA for the CDR3 is TGTGCCAGCAGCTTAGAGGCTACTTACAATGAGCAGTTCTTC. Amino acid sequence: CASSLEATYNEQFF. The full variable domain, its missing parts supplied by reference TRBV11-3 and TRBJ2-1, is EAGVVQSPRYKIIEKKQPVAFWCNPISGHNTLYWYLQNLGQGPELLIRYENEEAVDDSQLPKDRFSAERLKGVDSTLKIQPAELGDSAVYLCASSLEATYNEQFFGPGTRLTVL.